In its sample, the clone carrying this TCR beta chain was seen once. Amplification yielded TCR beta CDR3 regions, with RNA transcripts as the source. A set of HTBI primers served as the primers for a first-round RT-PCR of the TCR CDR3. A single record per CDR3 protein comes from TCRdb applying MiXCR to the multiplex PCR reads. The sample lists about 570,000 distinct CDR3 sequences, 14% seen once, with about 15% in the top ten. These data originate in a study of T cells in Graves' hyperthyroidism and ophthalmopathy. Germline CDR1 reads SGHNT; CDR2 reads YENEEA. The V segment lost 0 bases and the J segment 5 bases; nucleotides outside the gene matches: 7. This CDR3 is 16 amino acids long. Clinical symptoms, serum thyroxine and TRAb, thyroid ultrasound and orbital computed tomography together formed the diagnostic basis.

Sample: blood. The TCR comes from a woman between 40 and 55 years old with Graves' hyperthyroidism. The chain employs TRBV11-3 and TRBJ2-7; 10 nucleotides agree with TRBD2. The CDR3 here is CASSLEGLAGADEQYF. The CDR3 region has the DNA TGTGCCAGCAGCTTAGAAGGCCTAGCGGGGGCGGACGAGCAGTACTTC.